A selection of T cell receptor beta chains follows, all from one sample in a study of cytomegalovirus exposure and HLA in healthy donors. TCRdb's copy holds only in-frame clones and misses some; the assay was immunoSEQ multiplex PCR. The table lists more than 150,000 clones, approximately 80% of them singletons, with 1.3% to 1.5% in the top ten. The sample comprised PBMCs. The receptors come from a girl between 10 and 17 years old in good health and CMV-seropositive. Both conserved end residues are trimmed from each CDR3.

v_call cdr3_aa
TRBV15 ATSREGTASSGNTIY
TRBV4-2 ASSQGGTSGTLNGLMAKNIQY
TRBV7-6 ASSLGGPYGYT
TRBV19 ASSIRGQGGVDEQF
TRBV29-1 SVSGQGGQPQH
TRBV10-1 ASSDSALKGEYNEQF
TRBV12-5 ASGLHRDLNTEAF
TRBV2 ASRETGGIGNTIY
TRBV9 ASSDGRGETQY
TRBV19 ASSIPGQGIYGYT
TRBV27 ASSLYRGPHTEAF
TRBV25-1 ASSTLGGVGNTQY
TRBV6-5 ASSWRGTGDIEAF
TRBV6-5 ASSYSGQGATGELF
TRBV10-3 AISERDRGEDEQY
TRBV7-6 ASSLSVSRGQPQH
TRBV19 ASRPAGGLTGELF
TRBV27 ASSLFIRDKGTDTQY
TRBV5-1 ASSFSLAGGAYEQY
TRBV19 ASSMAGRGSNQPQH
TRBV5-1 ASSNLLGGYGYT
TRBV2 ASSEFGGLSGTYYEQY
TRBV5-6 ASSRGFSGTSSYEQY
TRBV7-8 ASSLDPSTYGYT
TRBV27 ASSGPLTGNTEAF
TRBV27 ASSFKGTGGRTDTQY
TRBV7-2 ASSLAGGLKETQY
TRBV27 ASSSGTGMDQPQH
TRBV7-9 ASSSKLAGGPGANVLT
TRBV9 ASSAGQGEAF
TRBV5-4 ASSLIGTGGYEQY
TRBV10-3 AISDTGQGVDGYT
TRBV19 ASSPGGGGYRTEAF
TRBV18 ASSATSGRPSYNEQF
TRBV6-5 ASSYGGTSGRSGQF
TRBV19 ASNPQGIGNQPQH
TRBV29-1 SVEDKGKETQY
TRBV5-1 ASSLPTLGGETQY
TRBV5-4 ASSYFRTAVNTEAF
TRBV19 ASSALDRNTEAF
TRBV20-1 SATPGAEQF
TRBV9 ASSVTGKSETQY
TRBV2 ASSDVRGYGYT
TRBV6-1 ASSEPPGVGKYSGANVLT
TRBV9 ASSGLRGRVVDEQF
TRBV25-1 ASSEFLGGVAEAF
TRBV15 ATSSHGGNQPQH
TRBV7-2 ASSLVLSGELF
TRBV6-1 ASRKTSGNNEQF
TRBV4-3 ASSQGRGGTEAF
TRBV19 ASSIPGRAVWEQY
TRBV5-5 ASSLFGGTEAF